This T cell receptor beta chain appears in the sequencing data of a study of control samples from healthy donors and cancer patients. Germline-derived CDR1 and CDR2 are SGHAT and FQNNGV. J lost 2 bases, V lost 2 bases, and 11 bases had no gene match. This CDR3 region has 18 residues. This clone was observed a few times. This table comes from immunoSEQ multiplex PCR, and its TCRdb copy is limited to in-frame clones, with some not included. The sample lists around 79,000 clones, 93% occurring once. The chain combines TRBV11-2 with TRBJ2-3; the match to TRBD2 covers 9 bases. Source material: PBMCs. The clonotype originates from a woman aged 40 to 55 with lung cancer. Written as DNA, the CDR3 is TGTGCCAGCAGCTTAAACGGAGCGGGGGGCATCCACACAGATACGCAGTATTTT. It is translated as CASSLNGAGGIHTDTQYF.